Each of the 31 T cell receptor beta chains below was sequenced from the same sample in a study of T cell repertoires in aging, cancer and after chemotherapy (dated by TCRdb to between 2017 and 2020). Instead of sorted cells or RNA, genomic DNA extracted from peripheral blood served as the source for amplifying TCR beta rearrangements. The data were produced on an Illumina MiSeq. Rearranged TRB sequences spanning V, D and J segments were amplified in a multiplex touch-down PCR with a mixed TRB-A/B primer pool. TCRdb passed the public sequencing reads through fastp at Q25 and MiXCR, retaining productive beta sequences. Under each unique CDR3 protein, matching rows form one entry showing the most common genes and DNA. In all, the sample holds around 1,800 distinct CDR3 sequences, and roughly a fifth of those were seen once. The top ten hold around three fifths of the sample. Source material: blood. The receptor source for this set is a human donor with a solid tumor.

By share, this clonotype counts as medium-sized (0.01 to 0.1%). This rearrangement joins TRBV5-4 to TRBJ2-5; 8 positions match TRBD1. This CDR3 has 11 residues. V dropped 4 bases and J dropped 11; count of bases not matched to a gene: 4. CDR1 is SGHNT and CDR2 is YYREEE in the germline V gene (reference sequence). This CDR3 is CASSLDRVQYF. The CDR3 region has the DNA TGTGCCAGCAGCCTGGACAGGGTTCAGTACTTC. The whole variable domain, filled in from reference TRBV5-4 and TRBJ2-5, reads ETGVTQSPTHLIKTRGQQVTLRCSSQSGHNTVSWYQQALGQGPQFIFQYYREEENGRGNFPPRFSGLQFPNYSSELNVNALELDDSALYLCASSLDRVQYFGPGTRLLVL.

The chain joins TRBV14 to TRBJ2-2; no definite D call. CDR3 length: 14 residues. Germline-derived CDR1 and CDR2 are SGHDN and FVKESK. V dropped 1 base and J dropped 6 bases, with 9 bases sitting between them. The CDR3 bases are TGTGCCAGCAGCCAAGGCAGCCACGCCGGGGAGCTGTTTTTT. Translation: CASSQGSHAGELFF.

The CDR3 sequence: CRALAGLAPYEQYF. In nucleotides, the CDR3 is TGCAGAGCCTTAGCGGGGCTAGCTCCGTACGAGCAGTACTTC. The rearrangement links TRBV20-1 to TRBJ2-7, with 8 bases fitting TRBD2. The CDR3 extends over 14 amino acids. Germline V gene data show CDR1 as DFQATT and CDR2 as SNEGSKA (reference sequence).

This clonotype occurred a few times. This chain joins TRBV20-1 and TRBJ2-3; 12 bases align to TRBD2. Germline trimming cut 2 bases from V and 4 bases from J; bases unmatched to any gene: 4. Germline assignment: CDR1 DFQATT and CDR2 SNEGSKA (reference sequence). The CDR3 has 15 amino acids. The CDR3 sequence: CSARRLAGAPDTQYF. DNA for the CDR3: TGCAGTGCTAGAAGACTAGCGGGAGCACCAGATACGCAGTATTTT.

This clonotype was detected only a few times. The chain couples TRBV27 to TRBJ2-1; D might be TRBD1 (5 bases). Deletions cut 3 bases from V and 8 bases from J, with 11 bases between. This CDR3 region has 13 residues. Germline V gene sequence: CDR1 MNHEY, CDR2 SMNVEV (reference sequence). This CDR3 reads CASSFRVVDEQFF. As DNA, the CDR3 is TGTGCCAGCAGTTTCAGGGTCGTGGATGAGCAGTTCTTC.

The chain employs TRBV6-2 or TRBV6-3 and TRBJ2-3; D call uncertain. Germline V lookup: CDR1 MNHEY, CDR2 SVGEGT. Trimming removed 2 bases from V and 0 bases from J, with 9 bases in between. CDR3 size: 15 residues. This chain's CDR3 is CASSYQPNSTDTQYF. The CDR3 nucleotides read TGTGCCAGCAGTTACCAGCCGAACAGCACAGATACGCAGTATTTT.

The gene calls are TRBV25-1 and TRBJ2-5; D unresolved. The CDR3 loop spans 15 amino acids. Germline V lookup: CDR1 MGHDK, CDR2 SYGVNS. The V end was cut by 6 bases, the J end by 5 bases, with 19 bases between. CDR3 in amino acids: CASSQVGKVSETQYF. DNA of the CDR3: TGTGCCAGCAGCCAAGTGGGCAAGGTCTCCGAGACCCAGTACTTC. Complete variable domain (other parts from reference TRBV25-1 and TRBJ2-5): EADIYQTPRYLVIGTGKKITLECSQTMGHDKMYWYQQDPGMELHLIHYSYGVNSTEKGDLSSESTVSRIRTEHFPLTLESARPSHTSQYLCASSQVGKVSETQYFGPGTRLLVL.

In DNA form, the CDR3 reads TGTGCCAGCAGCTCTACACCCGGACTAGCGGGAGGGTACAATGAGCAGTTCTTC. This gives the protein CASSSTPGLAGGYNEQFF. The V gene is TRBV7-7, the J gene TRBJ2-1; 15 positions match TRBD2. This CDR3 is built from 18 residues. V was clipped by 4 bases and J by 4 bases; unmatched bases: 8. Germline lookup yields CDR1 SSHAT and CDR2 FNYEAQ (reference sequence).

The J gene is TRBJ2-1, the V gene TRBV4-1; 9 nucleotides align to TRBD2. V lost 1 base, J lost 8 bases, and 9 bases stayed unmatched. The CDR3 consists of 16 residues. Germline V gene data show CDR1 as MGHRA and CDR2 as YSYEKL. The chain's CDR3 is CASSQVGSGRRHEQFF. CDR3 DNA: TGCGCCAGCAGCCAAGTGGGTAGCGGGAGACGCCATGAGCAGTTCTTC.

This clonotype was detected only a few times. This chain's CDR3 is CASSQLFGQGLRAGELFF. As DNA, the CDR3 is TGTGCCAGCAGCCAGCTCTTCGGACAGGGTTTAAGGGCCGGGGAGCTGTTTTTT. The J gene is TRBJ2-2, the V gene TRBV7-6; 8 bases match TRBD1. The CDR3 has 18 amino acids. The V segment lost 5 bases and the J segment 6 bases; nucleotides outside the gene matches: 17. The V gene's germline CDR1 is SGHVS and CDR2 FNYEAQ.

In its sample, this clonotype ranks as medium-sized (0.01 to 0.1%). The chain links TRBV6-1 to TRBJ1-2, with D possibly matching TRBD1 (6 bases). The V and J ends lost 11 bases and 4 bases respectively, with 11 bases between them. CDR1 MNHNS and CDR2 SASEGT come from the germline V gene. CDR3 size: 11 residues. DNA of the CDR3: TGTGCCGGAGGGGGGATCTATGGCTACACCTTC. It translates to CAGGGIYGYTF.

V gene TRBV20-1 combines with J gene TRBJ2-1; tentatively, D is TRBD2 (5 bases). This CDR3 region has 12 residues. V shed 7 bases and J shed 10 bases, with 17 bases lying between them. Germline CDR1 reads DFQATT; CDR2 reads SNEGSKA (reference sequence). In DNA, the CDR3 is TGCAGTGTTGAACATAGCGAACGAGAGCAGTTCTTC. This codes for CSVEHSEREQFF.

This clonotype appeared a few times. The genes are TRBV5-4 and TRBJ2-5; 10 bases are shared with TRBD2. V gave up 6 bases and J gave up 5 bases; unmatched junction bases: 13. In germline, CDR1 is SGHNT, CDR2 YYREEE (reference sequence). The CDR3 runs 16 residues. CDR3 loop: CASTRTGGSGRETQYF. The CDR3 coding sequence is TGTGCCAGCACTAGGACGGGGGGTAGCGGGAGGGAGACCCAGTACTTC.

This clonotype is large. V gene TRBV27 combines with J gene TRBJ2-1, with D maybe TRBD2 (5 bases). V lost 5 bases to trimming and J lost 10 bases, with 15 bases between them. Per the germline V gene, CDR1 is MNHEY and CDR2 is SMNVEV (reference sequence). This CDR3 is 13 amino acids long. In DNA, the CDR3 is TGTGCCAGCAGTCCTACCGCGGCGGGCGAGCAGTTCTTC. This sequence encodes CASSPTAAGEQFF.

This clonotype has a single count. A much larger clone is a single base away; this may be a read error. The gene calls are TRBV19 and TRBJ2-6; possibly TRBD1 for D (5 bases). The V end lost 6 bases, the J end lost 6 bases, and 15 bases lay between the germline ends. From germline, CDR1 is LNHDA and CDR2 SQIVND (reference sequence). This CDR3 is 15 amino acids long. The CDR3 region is CASRGQGFVANVLTF. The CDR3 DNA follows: TGTGCCAGTAGAGGGCAGGGATTTGTGGCCAACGTCCTGACTTTC.

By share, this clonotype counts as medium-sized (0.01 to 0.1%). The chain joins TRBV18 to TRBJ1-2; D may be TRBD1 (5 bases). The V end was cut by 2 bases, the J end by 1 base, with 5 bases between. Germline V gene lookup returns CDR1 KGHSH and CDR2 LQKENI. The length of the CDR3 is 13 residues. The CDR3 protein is CASSPDSNYGYTF. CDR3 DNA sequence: TGTGCCAGCTCACCAGACAGTAACTATGGCTACACCTTC.

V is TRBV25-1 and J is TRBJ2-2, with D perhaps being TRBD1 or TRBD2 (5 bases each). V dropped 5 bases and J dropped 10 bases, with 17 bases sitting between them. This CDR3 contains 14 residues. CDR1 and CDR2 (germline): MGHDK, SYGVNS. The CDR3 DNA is TGTGCCAGCAGTACTCAGACCGGGACGGTGGAGCTGTTTTTT. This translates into CASSTQTGTVELFF.

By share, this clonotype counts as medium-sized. The CDR3 DNA follows: TGTGCCAGCAGCTTGGGTCCCGGCCTCTACGAGCAGTACTTC. Encoded protein: CASSLGPGLYEQYF. The rearrangement uses TRBV5-6 and TRBJ2-7; D uncertain. The CDR3 contains 14 residues. Germline loops: CDR1 SGHDT, CDR2 YYEEEE. With 0 bases removed from V and 3 bases from J, the gap between germline ends came to 10 bases.

The CDR3 nucleotides read TGCAGTGCCATTTCCGGGACTACGACCTACGAGCAGTACTTC. It specifies CSAISGTTTYEQYF. V and J are TRBV20-1 and TRBJ2-1, with 7 bases identical to TRBD2. The tail of the sequence fits TRBJ2-7 better, so the J call may be wrong. This CDR3 spans 14 amino acids. Germline V gene data show CDR1 as DFQATT and CDR2 as SNEGSKA (reference sequence).

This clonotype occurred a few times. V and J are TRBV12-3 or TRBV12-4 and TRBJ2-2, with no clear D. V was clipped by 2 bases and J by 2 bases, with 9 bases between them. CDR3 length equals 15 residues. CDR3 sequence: CASSLRQLNTGELFF. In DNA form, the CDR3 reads TGTGCCAGCAGTTTAAGGCAGCTAAACACCGGGGAGCTGTTTTTT.

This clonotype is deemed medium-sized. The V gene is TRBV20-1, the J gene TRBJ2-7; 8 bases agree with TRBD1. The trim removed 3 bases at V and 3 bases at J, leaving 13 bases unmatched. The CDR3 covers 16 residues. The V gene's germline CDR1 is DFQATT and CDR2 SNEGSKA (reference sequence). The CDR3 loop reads CSARSQGAYVNYEQYF. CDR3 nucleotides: TGCAGTGCTAGGTCTCAGGGGGCCTACGTTAACTACGAGCAGTACTTC.

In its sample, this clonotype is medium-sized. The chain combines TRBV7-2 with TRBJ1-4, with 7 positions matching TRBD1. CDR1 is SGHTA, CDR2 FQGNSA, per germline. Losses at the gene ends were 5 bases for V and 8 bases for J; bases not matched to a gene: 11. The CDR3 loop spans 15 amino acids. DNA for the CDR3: TGTGCCAGCAGCCTCCCGACAGGGACCGGGGAAAAACTGTTTTTT. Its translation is CASSLPTGTGEKLFF. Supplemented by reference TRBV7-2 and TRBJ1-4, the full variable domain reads GAGVSQSPSNKVTEKGKDVELRCDPISGHTALYWYRQSLGQGLEFLIYFQGNSAPDKSGLPSDRFSAERTGGSVSTLTIQRTQQEDSAVYLCASSLPTGTGEKLFFGSGTQLSVL.

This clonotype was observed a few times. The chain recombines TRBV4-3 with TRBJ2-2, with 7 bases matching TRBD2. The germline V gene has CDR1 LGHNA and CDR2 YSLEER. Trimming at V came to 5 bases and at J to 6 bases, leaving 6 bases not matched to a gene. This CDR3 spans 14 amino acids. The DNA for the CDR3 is TGCGCCAGCAGCTTTTGGACTAGTCCCGGGGAGCTGTTTTTT. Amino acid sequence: CASSFWTSPGELFF.

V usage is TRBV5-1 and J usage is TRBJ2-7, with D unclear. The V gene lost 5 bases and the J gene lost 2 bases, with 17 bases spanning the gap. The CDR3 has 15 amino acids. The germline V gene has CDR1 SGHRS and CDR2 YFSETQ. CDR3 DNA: TGCGCCAGCAGACCCTGGGCCCTGGATACCTACGAGCAGTACTTC. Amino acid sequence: CASRPWALDTYEQYF.

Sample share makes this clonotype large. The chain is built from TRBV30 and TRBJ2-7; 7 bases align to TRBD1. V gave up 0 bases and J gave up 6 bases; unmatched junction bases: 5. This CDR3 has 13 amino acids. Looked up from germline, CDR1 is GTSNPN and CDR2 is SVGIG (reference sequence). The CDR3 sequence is CAWSVTRGIEQYF. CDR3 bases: TGTGCCTGGAGTGTAACCAGGGGGATCGAGCAGTACTTC.

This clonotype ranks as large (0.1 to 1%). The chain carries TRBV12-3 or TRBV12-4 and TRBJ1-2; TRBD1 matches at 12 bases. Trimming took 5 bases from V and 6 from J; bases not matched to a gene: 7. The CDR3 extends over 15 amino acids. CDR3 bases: TGTGCCAGCAGTCCCCGGGACAGGGGGCCGGATGGCTACACCTTC. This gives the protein CASSPRDRGPDGYTF.

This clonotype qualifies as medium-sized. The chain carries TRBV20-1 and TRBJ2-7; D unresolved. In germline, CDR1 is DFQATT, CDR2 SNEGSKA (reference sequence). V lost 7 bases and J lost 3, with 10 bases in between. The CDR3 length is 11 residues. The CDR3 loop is CSVRGDYEQYF. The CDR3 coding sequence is TGCAGTGTCAGAGGCGACTACGAGCAGTACTTC.

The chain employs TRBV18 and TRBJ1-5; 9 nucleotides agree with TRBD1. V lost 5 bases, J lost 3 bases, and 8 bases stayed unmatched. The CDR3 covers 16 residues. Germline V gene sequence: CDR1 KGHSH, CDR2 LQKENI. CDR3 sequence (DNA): TGTGCCAGCTCAGCCCAGACAGGGGGTTACAATCAGCCCCAGCATTTT. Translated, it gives CASSAQTGGYNQPQHF. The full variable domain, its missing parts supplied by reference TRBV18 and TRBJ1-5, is NAGVMQNPRHLVRRRGQEARLRCSPMKGHSHVYWYRQLPEEGLKFMVYLQKENIIDESGMPKERFSAEFPKEGPSILRIQQVVRGDSAAYFCASSAQTGGYNQPQHFGDGTRLSIL.

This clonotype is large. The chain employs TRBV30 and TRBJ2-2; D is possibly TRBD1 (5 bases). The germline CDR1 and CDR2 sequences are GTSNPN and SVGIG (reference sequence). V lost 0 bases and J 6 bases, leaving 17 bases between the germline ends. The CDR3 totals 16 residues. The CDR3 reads CAWSVLVKGFAGELFF. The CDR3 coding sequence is TGTGCCTGGAGTGTACTTGTAAAGGGGTTCGCCGGGGAGCTGTTTTTT.

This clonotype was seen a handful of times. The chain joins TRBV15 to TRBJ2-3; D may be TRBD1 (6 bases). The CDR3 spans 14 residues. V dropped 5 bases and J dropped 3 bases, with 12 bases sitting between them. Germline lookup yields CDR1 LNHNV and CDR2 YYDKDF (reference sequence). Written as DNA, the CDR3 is TGTGCCACCAGCCCCAGACAGGAGACAGATACGCAGTATTTT. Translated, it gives CATSPRQETDTQYF.

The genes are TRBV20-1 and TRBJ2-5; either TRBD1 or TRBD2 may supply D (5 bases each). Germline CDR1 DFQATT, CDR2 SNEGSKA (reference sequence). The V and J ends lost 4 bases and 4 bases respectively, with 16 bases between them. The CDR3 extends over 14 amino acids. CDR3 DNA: TGCAGTGCTATCCCCCCCCAGGGAGTAGAGACCCAGTACTTC. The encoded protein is CSAIPPQGVETQYF.